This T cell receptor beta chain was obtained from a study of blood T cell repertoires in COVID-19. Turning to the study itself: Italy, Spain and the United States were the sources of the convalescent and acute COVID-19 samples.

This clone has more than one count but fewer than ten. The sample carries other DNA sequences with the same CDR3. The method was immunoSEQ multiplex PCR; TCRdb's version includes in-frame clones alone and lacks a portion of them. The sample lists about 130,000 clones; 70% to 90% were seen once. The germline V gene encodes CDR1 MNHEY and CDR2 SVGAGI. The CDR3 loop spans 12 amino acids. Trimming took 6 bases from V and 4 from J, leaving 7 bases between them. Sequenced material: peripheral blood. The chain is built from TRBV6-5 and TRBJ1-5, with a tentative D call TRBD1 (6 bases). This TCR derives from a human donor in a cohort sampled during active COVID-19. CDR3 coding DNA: TGTGCCAGCAGCACAGGGAATCAGCCCCAGCATTTT. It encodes CASSTGNQPQHF.